The 17 T cell receptor beta chains listed next were all sequenced from one sample in a study of neurological immune-mediated disorders. TCRdb re-derived calls from the 5' RACE reads in MiXCR, one entry per CDR3 protein. The data hold approximately 50,000 distinct CDR3 sequences, with about 9.4% observed a single time. Sample: PBMCs. The receptors originated from a man aged 70-80 years with HTLV-1-associated myelopathy (HAM/TSP).

For this clonotype: The conserved phenylalanine or tryptophan normally closing the CDR3 is absent here, so this likely arose from a read error. The gene calls are TRBV20-1 and TRBJ2-3; unclear D gene. The J call is in doubt because the DNA end fits TRBJ1-5 better. Germline loops: CDR1 DFQATT, CDR2 SNEGSKA (reference sequence). The CDR3 sequence is 14 residues long. The CDR3 is CSAGGLAGADTQHL. The CDR3 nucleotides are TGCAGTGCTGGCGGGCTAGCGGGAGCAGATACGCAGCATTTA.

The chain employs TRBV12-5 and TRBJ2-2, with a weak D call TRBD2 (8 bases). The CDR3 sequence is 17 residues long. The germline V gene encodes CDR1 LGHNT and CDR2 FRNRAP. V lost 6 bases to trimming and J lost 7 bases, with 24 bases between them. The CDR3 DNA follows: TGTGCTAGTGGGACAGGGCCAGCGGGAGACTTGAACGGGGAGCTGTTTTTT. This translates into CASGTGPAGDLNGELFF.

This clonotype was seen at least ten times. The J gene is TRBJ2-2, the V gene TRBV5-1, with 12 bases aligning to TRBD2. The ends lost 2 bases at V and 7 bases at J; junction bases unmatched: 3. This CDR3 comprises 15 residues. Germline V gene data show CDR1 as SGHRS and CDR2 as YFSETQ. CDR3 amino acids: CASSFRLAGVGELFF. In DNA form, the CDR3 reads TGCGCCAGCAGCTTCCGACTAGCGGGAGTCGGGGAGCTGTTTTTT.

This clonotype qualifies as medium-sized. The chain is built from TRBV10-3 and TRBJ2-1, with 7 positions matching TRBD2. The V segment lost 3 bases and the J segment 2 bases; nucleotides outside the gene matches: 7. CDR3 length equals 16 residues. The V gene's germline CDR1 is ENHRY and CDR2 SYGVKD. The chain's CDR3 is CAISDFNLAAYNEQFF. CDR3 nucleotides: TGTGCCATCAGTGACTTTAACCTAGCGGCCTACAATGAGCAGTTCTTC.

Many counts were recorded for this clonotype. This chain joins TRBV18 and TRBJ2-7; D unresolved. The CDR3 consists of 14 residues. Germline CDR1 is KGHSH and CDR2 is LQKENI. Trimming took off 2 bases at V and 0 bases at J, with 8 bases between the two ends. The CDR3 is CASSPNPSSYEQYF. The CDR3 DNA sequence: TGTGCCAGCTCACCAAATCCCAGCTCCTACGAGCAGTACTTC.

This clonotype came up many times. V gene TRBV5-1 combines with J gene TRBJ2-4, with no clear D. Germline CDR1 is SGHRS and CDR2 is YFSETQ. This CDR3 region has 16 residues. Trimming removed 0 bases from V and 0 bases from J, with 10 bases in between. CDR3 loop: CASSLAAGLAKNIQYF. The DNA for the CDR3 is TGCGCCAGCAGCTTGGCGGCAGGTCTAGCCAAAAACATTCAGTACTTC.

This clonotype has a count of ten or more. The V gene is TRBV20-1, the J gene TRBJ2-1; D gene ambiguous. V lost 7 bases and J 0 bases, leaving 10 bases between the germline ends. The CDR3 contains 13 residues. Germline V gene sequence: CDR1 DFQATT, CDR2 SNEGSKA (reference sequence). The chain's CDR3 is CSVRRSSYNEQFF. The CDR3 DNA follows: TGCAGTGTCCGCAGGAGCTCCTACAATGAGCAGTTCTTC.

On this clonotype: This may stem from a read error, because a much larger clone lies one nucleotide away. The V gene is TRBV7-2, the J gene TRBJ2-4, with D maybe TRBD2 (5 bases). Germline CDR1 reads SGHTA; CDR2 reads FQGNSA. The CDR3 is 17 amino acids. Trimming shortened V by 5 bases and J by 3 bases, and 20 bases separated the two germline ends. CDR3 loop: CASSLVGVGWDKNIQYF. The DNA for the CDR3 is TGTGCCAGCAGCCTAGTGGGAGTGGGGTGGGACAAAAACATTCAGTACTTC.

In its sample, this clonotype was seen many times. This chain uses TRBV5-1 with TRBJ2-7; maybe TRBD1 (6 bases). The CDR3 covers 11 residues. CDR1 is SGHRS, CDR2 YFSETQ, per germline. Trimming pared 4 bases from V and 9 bases from J, leaving 11 bases between. The CDR3 DNA reads as TGCGCCAGCAGCAGGGACATCTTGCAGTACTTC. Protein product: CASSRDILQYF.

This clonotype has at least ten counts. The rearrangement uses TRBV27 and TRBJ2-3, with D unresolved. The CDR3 extends over 14 amino acids. The V gene lost 8 bases and the J gene lost 1 base, with 13 bases spanning the gap. The germline gives CDR1 MNHEY, CDR2 SMNVEV (reference sequence). The CDR3 DNA is TGTGCCAGCGGAAATAAAAAGGGCACAGATACGCAGTATTTT. Its translation: CASGNKKGTDTQYF.

This clonotype was counted ten times or more. The V call is TRBV7-2, the J call TRBJ2-1; D may be TRBD1 or TRBD2 (5 bases each). This CDR3 comprises 11 residues. Germline V gene data show CDR1 as SGHTA and CDR2 as FQGNSA. V dropped 3 bases and J dropped 12 bases, with 9 bases sitting between them. CDR3 sequence: CASSFRDLQFF. CDR3 coding DNA: TGTGCCAGCAGCTTCCGGGACCTGCAGTTCTTC.

There are many counts of this clonotype. This chain links TRBV7-2 with TRBJ2-3; 7 nucleotides line up with TRBD2. Germline CDR1 is SGHTA and CDR2 is FQGNSA. The V segment lost 1 base and the J segment 4 bases; nucleotides outside the gene matches: 5. The CDR3 consists of 15 residues. The CDR3 spells CASSLGAGVADTQYF. The CDR3 DNA follows: TGTGCCAGCAGCTTAGGGGCGGGAGTTGCAGATACGCAGTATTTT.

As regards this clonotype: This may stem from a read error, because a much larger clone lies one nucleotide away. V gene TRBV19 combines with J gene TRBJ2-2; D remains unclear. The CDR3 runs to 11 residues. CDR1 LNHDA and CDR2 SQIVND come from the germline V gene (reference sequence). CDR3 bases: TGTGTCAGCTGGGTCGGCGGGGAGCTGTTTTTT. Amino acids: CVSWVGGELFF.

This clonotype was detected many times. This sequence joins TRBV20-1 and TRBJ1-2; weak D call: TRBD1 (5 bases). CDR3 length: 14 residues. Trimming removed 4 bases at V and 3 bases at J, with 15 bases between. Germline V lookup: CDR1 DFQATT, CDR2 SNEGSKA (reference sequence). CDR3 protein: CSAKSLGDYYGYTF. The CDR3 DNA reads as TGCAGTGCTAAATCGCTCGGGGACTACTATGGCTACACCTTC.

This clonotype was picked up many times. The rearrangement uses TRBV14 and TRBJ2-1; the match to TRBD2 covers 8 bases. CDR3 size: 14 residues. Trimming cost V 5 bases and J 6 bases; bases outside gene matches: 6. Germline V lookup: CDR1 SGHDN, CDR2 FVKESK. This chain's CDR3 is CASSAWTSRNEQFF. The CDR3 DNA reads TGTGCCAGCAGCGCCTGGACTAGCCGCAATGAGCAGTTCTTC.

This clonotype has at least ten counts. The J gene is TRBJ2-6, the V gene TRBV4-2; D not resolved. Germline V gene sequence: CDR1 LGHNA, CDR2 YNFKEQ. The V end lost 0 bases, the J end lost 0 bases, and 9 bases lay between the germline ends. The CDR3 has 17 amino acids. The CDR3: CASSQDLESSGANVLTF. CDR3 sequence (DNA): TGTGCCAGCAGCCAAGATCTGGAGAGCTCTGGGGCCAACGTCCTGACTTTC.

In regard to this clonotype: This may arise from a read error, as a much more abundant clone is one base away. The chain has TRBV2 and TRBJ2-1; D ambiguous. V dropped 10 bases and J dropped 0 bases, with 13 bases sitting between them. The length of the CDR3 is 14 residues. Germline assignment: CDR1 SNHLY and CDR2 FYNNEI. The CDR3 here is CANKRGSSYNEQFF. The CDR3 bases are TGTGCCAACAAACGAGGTAGCTCCTACAATGAGCAGTTCTTC.